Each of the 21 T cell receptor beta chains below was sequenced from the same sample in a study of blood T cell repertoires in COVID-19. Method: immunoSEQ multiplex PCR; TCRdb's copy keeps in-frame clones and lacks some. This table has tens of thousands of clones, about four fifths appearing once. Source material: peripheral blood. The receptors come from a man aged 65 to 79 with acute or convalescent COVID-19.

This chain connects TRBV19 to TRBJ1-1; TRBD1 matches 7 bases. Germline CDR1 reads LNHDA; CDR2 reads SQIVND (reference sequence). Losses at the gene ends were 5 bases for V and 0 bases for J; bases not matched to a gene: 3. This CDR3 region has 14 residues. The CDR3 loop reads CASSSTGLNTEAFF. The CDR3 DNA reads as TGTGCCAGTAGTTCGACAGGGTTGAACACTGAAGCTTTCTTT.

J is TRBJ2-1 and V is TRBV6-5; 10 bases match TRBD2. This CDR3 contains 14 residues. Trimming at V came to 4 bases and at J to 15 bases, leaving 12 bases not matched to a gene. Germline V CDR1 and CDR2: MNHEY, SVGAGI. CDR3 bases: TGTGCCAGCAGTTTCAGCGGGAGGGCCTCCGAACGGTTCTTC. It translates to CASSFSGRASERFF.

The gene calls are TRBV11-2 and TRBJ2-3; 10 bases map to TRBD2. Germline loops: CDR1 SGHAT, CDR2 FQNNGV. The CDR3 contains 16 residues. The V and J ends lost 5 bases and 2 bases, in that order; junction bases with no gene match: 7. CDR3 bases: TGTGCCAGCAGCCTCGGAGCGGGAGGGCTCACAGATACGCAGTATTTT. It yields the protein CASSLGAGGLTDTQYF.

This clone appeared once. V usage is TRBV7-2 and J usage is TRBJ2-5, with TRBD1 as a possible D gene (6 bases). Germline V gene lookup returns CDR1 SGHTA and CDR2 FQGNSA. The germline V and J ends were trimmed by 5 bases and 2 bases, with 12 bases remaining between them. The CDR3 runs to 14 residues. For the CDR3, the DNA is TGTGCCAGCAGCCCAGGACAGCTTCAAGAGACCCAGTACTTC. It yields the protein CASSPGQLQETQYF.

As DNA, the CDR3 is TGTGCCAGCAGCTTAGACCCATGGTTGGGACAGGGGTCAAATGAGCAGTTCTTC. Translated, it gives CASSLDPWLGQGSNEQFF. The chain uses TRBV7-2 and TRBJ2-1; 10 bases are a match to TRBD1. Germline V gene lookup returns CDR1 SGHTA and CDR2 FQGNSA. This CDR3 is built from 18 residues. J was trimmed by 7 bases and V by 1 base; bases with no gene match: 13.

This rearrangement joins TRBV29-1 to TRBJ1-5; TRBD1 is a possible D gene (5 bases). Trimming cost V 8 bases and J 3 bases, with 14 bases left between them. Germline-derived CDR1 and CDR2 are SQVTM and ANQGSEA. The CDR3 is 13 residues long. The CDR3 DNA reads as TGCAGCCATGGGGGAGGGGACAATCAGCCCCAGCATTTT. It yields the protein CSHGGGDNQPQHF.

The CDR3 nucleotides are TGCGCCAGCAGCTTGGACCGGAGGATAGAGACCCAGTACTTC. Its translation is CASSLDRRIETQYF. The J gene is TRBJ2-5, the V gene TRBV5-1; possibly TRBD2 for D (5 bases). The V gene's germline CDR1 is SGHRS and CDR2 YFSETQ. The CDR3 covers 14 residues. The ends were cut back, 0 bases at V and 4 bases at J, with 10 bases in the middle.

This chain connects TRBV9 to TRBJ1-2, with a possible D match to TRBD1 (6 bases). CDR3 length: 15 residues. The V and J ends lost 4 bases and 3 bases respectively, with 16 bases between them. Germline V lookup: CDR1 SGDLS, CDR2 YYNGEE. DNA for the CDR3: TGTGCCAGCAGCCCGAACTTACAGGGCGACTATGGCTACACCTTC. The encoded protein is CASSPNLQGDYGYTF.

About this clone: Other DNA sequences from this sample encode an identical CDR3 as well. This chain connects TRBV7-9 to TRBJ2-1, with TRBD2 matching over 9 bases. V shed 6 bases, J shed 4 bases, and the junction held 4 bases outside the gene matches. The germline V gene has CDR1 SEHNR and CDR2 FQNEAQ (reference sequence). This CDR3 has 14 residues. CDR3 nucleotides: TGTGCCAGCAGTCTAGCGGGAAGTTACAATGAGCAGTTCTTC. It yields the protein CASSLAGSYNEQFF.

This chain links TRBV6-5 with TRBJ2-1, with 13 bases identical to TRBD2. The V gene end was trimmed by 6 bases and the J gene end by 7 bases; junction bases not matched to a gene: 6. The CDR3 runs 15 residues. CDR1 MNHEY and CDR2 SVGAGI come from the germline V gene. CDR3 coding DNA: TGTGCCAGCAGCCGCGGACTAGCGGGAGCGAATGAGCAGTTCTTC. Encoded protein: CASSRGLAGANEQFF.

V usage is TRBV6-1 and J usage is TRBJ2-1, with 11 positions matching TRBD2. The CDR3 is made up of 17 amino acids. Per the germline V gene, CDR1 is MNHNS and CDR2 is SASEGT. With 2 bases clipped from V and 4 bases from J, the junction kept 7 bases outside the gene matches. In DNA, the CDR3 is TGTGCCAGCAGTGAACTCCCTCTAGCGGGAGGTTACAATGAGCAGTTCTTC. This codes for CASSELPLAGGYNEQFF.

The CDR3 DNA sequence: TGCGCCAGCGCAGCCCGGGACAGTGCGAACACCGGGGAGCTGTTTTTT. Translating gives CASAARDSANTGELFF. This chain links TRBV5-1 with TRBJ2-2; 7 nucleotides line up with TRBD1. Germline V lookup: CDR1 SGHRS, CDR2 YFSETQ. V dropped 7 bases and J dropped 0; count of bases not matched to a gene: 9. The CDR3 spans 16 residues.

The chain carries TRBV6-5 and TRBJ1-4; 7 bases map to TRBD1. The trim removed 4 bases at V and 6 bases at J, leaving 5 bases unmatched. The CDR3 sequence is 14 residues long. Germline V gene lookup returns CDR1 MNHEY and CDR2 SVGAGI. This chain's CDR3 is CASSSTGQDEKLFF. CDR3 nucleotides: TGTGCCAGCAGTTCGACAGGGCAGGATGAAAAACTGTTTTTT.

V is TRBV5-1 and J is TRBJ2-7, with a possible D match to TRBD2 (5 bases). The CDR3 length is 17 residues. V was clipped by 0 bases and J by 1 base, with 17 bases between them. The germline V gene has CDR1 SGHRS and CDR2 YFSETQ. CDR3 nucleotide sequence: TGCGCCAGCAGCTTGGCCTATGTGCCAGGCGGGTCCTACGAGCAGTACTTC. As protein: CASSLAYVPGGSYEQYF.

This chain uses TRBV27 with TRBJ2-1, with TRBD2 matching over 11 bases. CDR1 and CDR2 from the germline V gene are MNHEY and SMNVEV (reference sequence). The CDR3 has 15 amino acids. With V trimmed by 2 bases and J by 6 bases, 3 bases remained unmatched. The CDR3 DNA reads TGTGCCAGCAGTTTACTAGCGGGAGGCATCAATGAGCAGTTCTTC. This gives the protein CASSLLAGGINEQFF.

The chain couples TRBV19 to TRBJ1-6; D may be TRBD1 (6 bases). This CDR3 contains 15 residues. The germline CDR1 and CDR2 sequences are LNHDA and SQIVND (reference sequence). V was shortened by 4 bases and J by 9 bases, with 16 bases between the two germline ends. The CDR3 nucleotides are TGTGCCAGTAGTAGTCCGGCAGGGGAAAGTTCACCCCTCCACTTT. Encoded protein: CASSSPAGESSPLHF.

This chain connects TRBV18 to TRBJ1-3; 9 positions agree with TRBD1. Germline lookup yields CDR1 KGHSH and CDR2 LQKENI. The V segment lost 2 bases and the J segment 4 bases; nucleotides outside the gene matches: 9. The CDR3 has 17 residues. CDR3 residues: CASSPFLPGQGGNTIYF. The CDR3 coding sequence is TGTGCCAGCTCACCATTTCTCCCGGGACAGGGAGGAAACACCATATATTTT.

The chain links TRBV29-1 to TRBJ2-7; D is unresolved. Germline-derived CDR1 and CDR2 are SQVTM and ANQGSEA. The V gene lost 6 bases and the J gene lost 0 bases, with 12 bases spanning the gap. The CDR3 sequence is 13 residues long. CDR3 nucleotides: TGCAGCGTCGTCGAGGATAACTCCTACGAGCAGTACTTC. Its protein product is CSVVEDNSYEQYF.

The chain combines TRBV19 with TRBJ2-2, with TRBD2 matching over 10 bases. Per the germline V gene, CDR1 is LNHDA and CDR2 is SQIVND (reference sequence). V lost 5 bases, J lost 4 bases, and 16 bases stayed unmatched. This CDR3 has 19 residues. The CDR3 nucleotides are TGTGCCAGTAGTCCCTTAACCCCCTCACTAGCGGGAACCACCGGGGAGCTGTTTTTT. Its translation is CASSPLTPSLAGTTGELFF.

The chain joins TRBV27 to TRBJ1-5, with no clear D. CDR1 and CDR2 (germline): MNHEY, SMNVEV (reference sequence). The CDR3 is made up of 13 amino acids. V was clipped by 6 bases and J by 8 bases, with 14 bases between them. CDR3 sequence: CASSLSRAEPQHF. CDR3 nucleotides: TGTGCCAGCAGCCTAAGTCGAGCCGAGCCCCAGCATTTT.

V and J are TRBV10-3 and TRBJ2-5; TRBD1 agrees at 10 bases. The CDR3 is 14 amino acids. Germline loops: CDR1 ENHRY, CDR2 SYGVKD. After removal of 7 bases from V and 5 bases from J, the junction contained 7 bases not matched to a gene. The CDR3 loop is CAITPTGGAETQYF. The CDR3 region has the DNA TGTGCCATCACCCCGACAGGGGGCGCCGAGACCCAGTACTTC.